This TCR beta chain is from a study of CD8 T cells in ankylosing spondylitis. The CDR3 has 16 residues. The germline V gene has CDR1 DFQATT and CDR2 SNEGSKA (reference sequence). Deletions cut 0 bases from V and 0 bases from J, with 15 bases between. This clonotype appeared a few times. Its specificity is unknown. Whole-study results and caveats: Prior literature has documented some motif variants in synovial fluid and blood from reactive arthritis. Fewer than ten highly homologous variants made up a TCR beta motif that seemed to typify ankylosing spondylitis blood.

Quantitative barcoded 5'-RACE was used to prepare TCR beta libraries. Each CDR3 protein is one row after TCRdb ran MiXCR on the 5' RACE reads. The sample records approximately 440,000 distinct CDR3 sequences, under 20% being singletons. The TCR originated in a male donor with ankylosing spondylitis. The chain combines TRBV20-1 with TRBJ2-7, with a tentative D call TRBD2 (6 bases). Sequenced: blood, either unsorted or a sorted T cell fraction (not recorded which). CDR3 sequence reads: CSARDPTGLVSYEQYF. The CDR3 nucleotides are TGCAGTGCTAGAGATCCGACGGGACTCGTCTCCTACGAGCAGTACTTC.